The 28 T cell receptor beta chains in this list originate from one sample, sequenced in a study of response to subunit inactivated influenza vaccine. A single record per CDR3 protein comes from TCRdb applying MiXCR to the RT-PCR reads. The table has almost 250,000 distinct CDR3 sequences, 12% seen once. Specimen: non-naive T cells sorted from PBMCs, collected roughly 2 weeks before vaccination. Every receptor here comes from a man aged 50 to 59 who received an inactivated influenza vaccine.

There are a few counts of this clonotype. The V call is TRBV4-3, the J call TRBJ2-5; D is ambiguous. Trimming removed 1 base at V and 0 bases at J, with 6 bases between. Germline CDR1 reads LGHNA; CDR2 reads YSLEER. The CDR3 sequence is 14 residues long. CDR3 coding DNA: TGCGCCAGCAGCCAAGGACGGAACCAAGAGACCCAGTACTTC. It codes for CASSQGRNQETQYF.

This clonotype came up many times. CDR3 in DNA: TGTGCCAGCAGCCGGGACAGGGGTTCTGATACGCAGTATTTT. Encoded protein: CASSRDRGSDTQYF. This chain connects TRBV2 to TRBJ2-3, with 10 bases that match TRBD1. Trimming removed 6 bases from V and 6 bases from J; junction bases left unmatched: 6. CDR3 length: 14 residues. CDR1 is SNHLY, CDR2 FYNNEI, per germline.

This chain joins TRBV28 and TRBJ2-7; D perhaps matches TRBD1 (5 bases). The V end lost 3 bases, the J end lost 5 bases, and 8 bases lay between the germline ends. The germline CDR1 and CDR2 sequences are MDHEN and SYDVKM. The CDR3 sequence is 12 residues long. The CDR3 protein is CASSFRVHEQYF. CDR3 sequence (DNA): TGTGCCAGCAGTTTCAGGGTCCACGAGCAGTACTTC.

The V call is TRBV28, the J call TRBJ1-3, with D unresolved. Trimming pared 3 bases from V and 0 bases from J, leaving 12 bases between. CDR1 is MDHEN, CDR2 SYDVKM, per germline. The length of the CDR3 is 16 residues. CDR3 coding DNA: TGTGCCAGCAGTTTCTCGGGCCCCTACTCTGGAAACACCATATATTTT. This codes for CASSFSGPYSGNTIYF.

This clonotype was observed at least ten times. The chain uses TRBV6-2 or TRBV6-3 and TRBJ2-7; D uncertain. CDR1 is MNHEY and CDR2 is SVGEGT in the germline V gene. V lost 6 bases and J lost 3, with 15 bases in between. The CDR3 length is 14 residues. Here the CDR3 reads CASRKNGRNYEQYF. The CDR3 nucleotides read TGTGCCAGCAGGAAAAACGGCAGGAACTACGAGCAGTACTTC.

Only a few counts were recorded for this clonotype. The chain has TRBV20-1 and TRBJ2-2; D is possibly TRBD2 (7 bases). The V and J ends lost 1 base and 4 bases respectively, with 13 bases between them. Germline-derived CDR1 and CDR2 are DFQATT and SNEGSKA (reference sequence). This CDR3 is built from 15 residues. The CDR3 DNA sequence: TGCAGTGCTAGAGGGGGGGGGCCTAGCACCGGGGAGCTGTTTTTT. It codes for CSARGGGPSTGELFF.

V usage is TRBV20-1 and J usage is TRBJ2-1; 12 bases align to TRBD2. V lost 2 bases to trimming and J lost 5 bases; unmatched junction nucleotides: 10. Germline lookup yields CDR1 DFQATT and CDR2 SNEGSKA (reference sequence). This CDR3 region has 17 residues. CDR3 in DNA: TGCAGTGCTAGATGGCTAGCGGGAGGGCCGAACCACAATGAGCAGTTCTTC. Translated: CSARWLAGGPNHNEQFF.

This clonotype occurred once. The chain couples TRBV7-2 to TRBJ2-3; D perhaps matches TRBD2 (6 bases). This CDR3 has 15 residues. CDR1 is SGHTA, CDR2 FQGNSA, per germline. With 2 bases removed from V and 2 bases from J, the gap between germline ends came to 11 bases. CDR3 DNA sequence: TGTGCCAGCAGCTTATTTGTAGCGGACACAGATACGCAGTATTTT. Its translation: CASSLFVADTDTQYF.

CDR3 DNA sequence: TGCGCCAGCAGCCTGCCCTCGGGAGGCACTGAAGCTTTCTTT. Encoded protein: CASSLPSGGTEAFF. This sequence joins TRBV5-1 and TRBJ1-1; D unclear. The CDR3 is made up of 14 amino acids. V lost 4 bases and J lost 4, with 14 bases in between. From germline, CDR1 is SGHRS and CDR2 YFSETQ. Drawing the rest from reference TRBV5-1 and TRBJ1-1, the complete variable domain is KAGVTQTPRYLIKTRGQQVTLSCSPISGHRSVSWYQQTPGQGLQFLFEYFSETQRNKGNFPGRFSGRQFSNSRSEMNVSTLELGDSALYLCASSLPSGGTEAFFGQGTRLTVV.

The CDR3 reads CASSPSGGHDTQYF. The DNA of the CDR3 is TGTGCCAGCAGTCCATCTGGGGGGCACGATACGCAGTATTTT. This chain links TRBV28 with TRBJ2-3; D may match TRBD1 or TRBD2 (6 bases each). Between the trimmed V and J ends, which lost 5 bases and 6 bases, there was a span of 15 bases. Germline CDR1 and CDR2: MDHEN and SYDVKM. The CDR3 covers 14 residues.

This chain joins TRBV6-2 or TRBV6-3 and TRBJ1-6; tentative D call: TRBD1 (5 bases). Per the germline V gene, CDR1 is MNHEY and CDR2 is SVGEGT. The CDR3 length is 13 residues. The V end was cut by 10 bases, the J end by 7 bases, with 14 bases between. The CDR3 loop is CATSTEENSPLHF. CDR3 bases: TGTGCCACCTCGACAGAAGAGAATTCACCCCTCCACTTT.

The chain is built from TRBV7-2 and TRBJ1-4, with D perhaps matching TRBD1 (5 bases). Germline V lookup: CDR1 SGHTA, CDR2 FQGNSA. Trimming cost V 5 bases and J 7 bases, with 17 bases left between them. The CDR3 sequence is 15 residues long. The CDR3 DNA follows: TGTGCCAGCAGCCCTCGGAGGGGTGTTTCTGAAAAACTGTTTTTT. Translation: CASSPRRGVSEKLFF.

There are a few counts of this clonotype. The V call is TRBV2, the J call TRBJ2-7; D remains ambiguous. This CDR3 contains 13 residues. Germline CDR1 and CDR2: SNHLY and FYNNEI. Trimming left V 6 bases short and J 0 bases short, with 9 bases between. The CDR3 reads CASRGAYSYEQYF. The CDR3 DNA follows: TGTGCCAGCAGAGGAGCGTACTCCTACGAGCAGTACTTC.

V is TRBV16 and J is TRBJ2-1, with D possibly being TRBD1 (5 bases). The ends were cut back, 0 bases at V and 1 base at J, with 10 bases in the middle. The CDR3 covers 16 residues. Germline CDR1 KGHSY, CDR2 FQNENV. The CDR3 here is CASSQSRGDSYNEQFF. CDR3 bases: TGTGCCAGCAGCCAATCTAGGGGCGATTCCTACAATGAGCAGTTCTTC.

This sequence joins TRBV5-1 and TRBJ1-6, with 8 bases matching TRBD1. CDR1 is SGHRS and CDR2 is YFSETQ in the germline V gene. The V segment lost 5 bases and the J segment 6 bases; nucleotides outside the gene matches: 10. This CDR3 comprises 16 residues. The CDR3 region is CASRTRPDRANSPLHF. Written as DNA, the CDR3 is TGCGCCAGCAGAACCCGACCGGACAGGGCTAATTCACCCCTCCACTTT.

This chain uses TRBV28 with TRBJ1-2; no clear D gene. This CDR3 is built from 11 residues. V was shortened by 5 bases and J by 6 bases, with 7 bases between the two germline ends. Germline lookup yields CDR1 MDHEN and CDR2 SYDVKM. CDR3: CASSGVHGYTF. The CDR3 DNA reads TGTGCCAGCAGTGGGGTCCATGGCTACACCTTC.

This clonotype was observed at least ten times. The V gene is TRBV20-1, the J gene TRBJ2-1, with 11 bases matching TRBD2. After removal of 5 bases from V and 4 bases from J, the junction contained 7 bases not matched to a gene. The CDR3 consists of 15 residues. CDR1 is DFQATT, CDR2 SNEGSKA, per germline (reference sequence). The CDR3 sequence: CSAGPGLAAYNEQFF. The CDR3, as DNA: TGCAGTGCTGGTCCGGGACTAGCGGCTTACAATGAGCAGTTCTTC.

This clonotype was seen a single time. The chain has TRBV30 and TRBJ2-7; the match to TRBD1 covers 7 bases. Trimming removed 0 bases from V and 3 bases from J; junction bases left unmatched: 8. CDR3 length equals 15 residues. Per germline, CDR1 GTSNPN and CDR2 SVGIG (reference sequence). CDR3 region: CAWSVNRGGNYEQYF. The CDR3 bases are TGTGCCTGGAGTGTCAACAGGGGTGGCAACTACGAGCAGTACTTC. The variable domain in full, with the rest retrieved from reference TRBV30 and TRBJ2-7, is SQTIHQWPATLVQPVGSPLSLECTVEGTSNPNLYWYRQAAGRGLQLLFYSVGIGQISSEVPQNLSASRPQDRQFILSSKKLLLSDSGFYLCAWSVNRGGNYEQYFGPGTRLTVT.

The CDR3 sequence is CSAKEGFAGELFF. CDR3 DNA sequence: TGCAGCGCTAAGGAGGGTTTCGCCGGGGAGCTGTTTTTT. The chain links TRBV29-1 to TRBJ2-2, with D possibly matching TRBD2 (6 bases). Per germline, CDR1 SQVTM and CDR2 ANQGSEA. V was pared by 7 bases and J by 6 bases, with 15 bases between. The length of the CDR3 is 13 residues.

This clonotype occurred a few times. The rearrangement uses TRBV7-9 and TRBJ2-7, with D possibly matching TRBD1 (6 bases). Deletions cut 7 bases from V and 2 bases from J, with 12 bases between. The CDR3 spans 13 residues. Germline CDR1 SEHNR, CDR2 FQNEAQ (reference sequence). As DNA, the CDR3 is TGTGCCAGCACCGAAACAGGGCCCTACGAGCAGTACTTC. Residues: CASTETGPYEQYF.

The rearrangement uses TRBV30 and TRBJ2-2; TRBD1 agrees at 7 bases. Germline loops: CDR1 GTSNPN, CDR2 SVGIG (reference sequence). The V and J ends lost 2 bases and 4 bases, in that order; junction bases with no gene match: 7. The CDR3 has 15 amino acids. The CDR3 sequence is CAWSKTGASTGELFF. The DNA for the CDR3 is TGTGCCTGGAGTAAAACAGGGGCCAGCACCGGGGAGCTGTTTTTT.

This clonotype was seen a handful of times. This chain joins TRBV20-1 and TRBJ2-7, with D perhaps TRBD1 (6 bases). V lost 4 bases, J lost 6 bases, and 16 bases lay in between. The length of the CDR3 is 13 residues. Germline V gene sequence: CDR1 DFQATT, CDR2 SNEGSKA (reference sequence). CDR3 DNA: TGCAGTGCTACTAAGGGGGAGTTCGTCGAGCAGTACTTC. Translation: CSATKGEFVEQYF.

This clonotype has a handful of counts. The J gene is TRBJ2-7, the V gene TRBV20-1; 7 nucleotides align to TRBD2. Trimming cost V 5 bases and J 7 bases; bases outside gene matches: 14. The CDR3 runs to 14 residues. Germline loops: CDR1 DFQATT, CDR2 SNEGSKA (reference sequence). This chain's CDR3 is CSAAQRDGVKEQYF. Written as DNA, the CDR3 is TGCAGTGCTGCCCAGCGGGACGGGGTTAAAGAGCAGTACTTC.

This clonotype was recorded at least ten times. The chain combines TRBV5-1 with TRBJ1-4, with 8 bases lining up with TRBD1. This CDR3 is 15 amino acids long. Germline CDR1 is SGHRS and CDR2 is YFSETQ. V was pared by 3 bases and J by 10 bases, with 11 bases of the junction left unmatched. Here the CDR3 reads CASSSYTGGSGKLFF. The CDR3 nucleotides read TGCGCCAGCAGCTCCTACACAGGGGGATCGGGAAAACTGTTTTTT.

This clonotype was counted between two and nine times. The CDR3 DNA reads as TGTGCCAGCAGCCATTACAGGGGCGCTAAACCGGAACTGTTTTTT. This sequence encodes CASSHYRGAKPELFF. V and J are TRBV11-2 and TRBJ1-4; the match to TRBD1 covers 7 bases. The V gene's germline CDR1 is SGHAT and CDR2 FQNNGV. This CDR3 contains 15 residues. Trimming removed 5 bases from V and 12 bases from J; junction bases left unmatched: 15.

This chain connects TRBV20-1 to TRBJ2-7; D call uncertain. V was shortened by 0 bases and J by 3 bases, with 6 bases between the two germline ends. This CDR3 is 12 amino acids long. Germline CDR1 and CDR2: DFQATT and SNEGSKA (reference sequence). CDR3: CSAREPNYEQYF. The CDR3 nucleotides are TGCAGTGCTAGAGAACCGAACTACGAGCAGTACTTC.

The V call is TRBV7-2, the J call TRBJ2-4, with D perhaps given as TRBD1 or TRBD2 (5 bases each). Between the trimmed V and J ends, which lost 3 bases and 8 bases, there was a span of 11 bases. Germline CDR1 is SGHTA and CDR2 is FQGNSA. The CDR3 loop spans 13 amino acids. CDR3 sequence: CASSFQMGDIQYF. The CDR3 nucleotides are TGTGCCAGCAGCTTCCAGATGGGGGACATTCAGTACTTC. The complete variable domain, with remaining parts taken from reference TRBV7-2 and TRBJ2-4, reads GAGVSQSPSNKVTEKGKDVELRCDPISGHTALYWYRQSLGQGLEFLIYFQGNSAPDKSGLPSDRFSAERTGGSVSTLTIQRTQQEDSAVYLCASSFQMGDIQYFGAGTRLSVL.

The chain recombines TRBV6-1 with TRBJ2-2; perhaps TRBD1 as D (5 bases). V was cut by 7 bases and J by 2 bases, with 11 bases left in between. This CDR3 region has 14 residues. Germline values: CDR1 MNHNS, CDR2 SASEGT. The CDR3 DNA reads TGTGCCAGCATGGCAGGGCCCAACACCGGGGAGCTGTTTTTT. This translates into CASMAGPNTGELFF.